The T cell receptor beta chain described here comes from a study of post-analysis software for immune sequencing data. Overall study results and limits: By F measure, strong co-clustering occurred among samples prepared in the same batch. Among multiple sclerosis patients, normalized Chao1 diversity was significantly below that of controls. Controls showed lower frequencies than patients for roughly five TRBV segments, and TRBV5-6, TRBV5-1 and TRBV20-1 were among these.

Tagging with unique molecular identifiers was a feature of the TCR beta cDNA libraries. MiXCR, run by TCRdb on the PCR reads, gives a single entry per CDR3 protein. The repertoire has 380,000 or so distinct CDR3 sequences, 30% to 45% of them found once; the top ten carry roughly 12%. Trimming left V 4 bases short and J 7 bases short, with 10 bases between. The CDR3 is 12 amino acids. Germline values: CDR1 MNHEY, CDR2 SVGAGI. This clonotype was recorded a few times. Its target is unknown. The chain couples TRBV6-5 to TRBJ1-1, with D hard to call. Material for sequencing was blood. The source is a girl aged 10-17 years with multiple sclerosis. In DNA, the CDR3 is TGTGCCAGCAGTTCTCACAGACGTGAAGCTTTCTTT. As protein: CASSSHRREAFF.